One and the same sample provided the 28 T cell receptor beta chains below, sequenced in a study of control samples from healthy donors and cancer patients. The data were produced by immunoSEQ multiplex PCR, yet TCRdb's version contains in-frame clones alone and is incomplete. The sample shows 100,000 or so clones, 87% of them seen only once. Sequencing input: blood. Every receptor here comes from a woman aged 45-65 years in good health.

The genes are TRBV6-5 and TRBJ2-5, with D unclear. In germline, CDR1 is MNHEY, CDR2 SVGAGI. The CDR3 loop spans 11 amino acids. V was clipped by 2 bases and J by 8 bases, with 6 bases between them. The CDR3 nucleotides read TGTGCCAGCAGTTACAAAGGAACCCAGTACTTC. Its protein product is CASSYKGTQYF.

The chain is built from TRBV3-1 (or the pseudogene TRBV3-2) and TRBJ2-2, with 11 bases lining up with TRBD2. CDR1 and CDR2 from the germline V gene are LGHDT and YNNKEL (reference sequence). The V segment lost 5 bases and the J segment 3 bases; nucleotides outside the gene matches: 2. The CDR3 spans 15 residues. In nucleotides, the CDR3 is TGTGCCAGCAGCTCGGGACTAGCGGACACCGGGGAGCTGTTTTTT. This gives the protein CASSSGLADTGELFF.

A few counts support this clone. The V and J genes are TRBV5-4 and TRBJ1-2; D call uncertain. V was clipped by 3 bases and J by 3 bases, with 9 bases between them. The CDR3 runs 13 residues. Germline values: CDR1 SGHNT, CDR2 YYREEE (reference sequence). The DNA of the CDR3 is TGTGCCAGCAGCTATATGGGCTACTATGGCTACACCTTC. Amino acids: CASSYMGYYGYTF.

V is TRBV6-5 and J is TRBJ2-7; tentatively, D is TRBD1 (6 bases). Germline CDR1 reads MNHEY; CDR2 reads SVGAGI. CDR3 length: 13 amino acids. The V end was cut by 8 bases, the J end by 6 bases, with 17 bases between. This CDR3 is CASGWTVSVEQYV. The CDR3 nucleotides read TGTGCCAGCGGGTGGACAGTGTCAGTCGAGCAGTACGTC.

The chain combines TRBV5-8 with TRBJ1-2; 7 positions match TRBD1. J lost 8 bases, V lost 4 bases, and 8 bases had no gene match. The CDR3 is 13 residues long. Germline V gene sequence: CDR1 SGHTS, CDR2 YDEGEE. The DNA of the CDR3 is TGTGCCAGCAGCACGCAGGGGGAATGGGGCTACACCTTC. As protein: CASSTQGEWGYTF. The complete variable domain, with remaining parts taken from reference TRBV5-8 and TRBJ1-2, reads EAGVTQSPTHLIKTRGQQATLRCSPISGHTSVYWYQQALGLGLQFLLWYDEGEERNRGNFPPRFSGRQFPNYSSELNVNALELEDSALYLCASSTQGEWGYTFGSGTRLTVV.

In its sample, this clone was seen once. This chain joins TRBV7-2 and TRBJ2-7; D is possibly TRBD2 (6 bases). The germline V gene encodes CDR1 SGHTA and CDR2 FQGNSA. The V gene lost 0 bases and the J gene lost 4 bases, with 13 bases spanning the gap. This CDR3 comprises 15 residues. CDR3 sequence: CASSLARGTQYEQYF. DNA of the CDR3: TGTGCCAGCAGCTTAGCCCGGGGGACTCAGTACGAGCAGTACTTC.

This chain joins TRBV29-1 and TRBJ2-1, with 9 nucleotides matching TRBD2. The CDR3 runs to 15 residues. The germline V gene has CDR1 SQVTM and CDR2 ANQGSEA. The V and J ends lost 2 bases and 7 bases, in that order; junction bases with no gene match: 9. CDR3 residues: CSVEIRSGRRNEQFF. In DNA, the CDR3 is TGCAGCGTTGAAATTAGAAGCGGGAGGAGGAATGAGCAGTTCTTC.

This clone was found once. The chain recombines TRBV18 with TRBJ2-1; D gene uncertain. The CDR3 covers 13 residues. CDR1 is KGHSH, CDR2 LQKENI, per germline. Trimming removed 3 bases at V and 14 bases at J, with 17 bases between. The CDR3 here is CASSPPNPRIEFF. CDR3 DNA: TGTGCCAGCTCACCCCCCAACCCAAGGATTGAGTTCTTC.

The V and J genes are TRBV16 and TRBJ1-1; a possible D gene is TRBD1 (6 bases). The CDR3 has 14 amino acids. The germline V gene has CDR1 KGHSY and CDR2 FQNENV. V lost 0 bases and J lost 5, with 10 bases in between. The CDR3 here is CASSQSGGSTEAFF. The CDR3 DNA sequence: TGTGCCAGCAGCCAATCCGGGGGCAGTACTGAAGCTTTCTTT.

This chain uses TRBV5-4 with TRBJ2-1; the D gene is possibly TRBD2 (6 bases). The V gene's germline CDR1 is SGHNT and CDR2 YYREEE (reference sequence). The CDR3 has 16 residues. The germline V and J ends were trimmed by 3 bases and 3 bases, with 16 bases remaining between them. CDR3 amino acids: CASSSGRDSLYNEQFF. CDR3 nucleotide sequence: TGTGCCAGCAGCTCAGGCCGGGACTCCCTCTACAATGAGCAGTTCTTC.

This clone came up once. The chain is built from TRBV6-2 or TRBV6-3 and TRBJ1-1; D uncertain. Trimming removed 5 bases from V and 2 bases from J, with 15 bases in between. The germline V gene has CDR1 MNHEY and CDR2 SVGEGT. This CDR3 is built from 15 residues. CDR3 in DNA: TGTGCCAGCAGTACTAGGAGGGCAGTAAACACTGAAGCTTTCTTT. This translates into CASSTRRAVNTEAFF.

The chain employs TRBV7-3 and TRBJ1-1, with D possibly matching TRBD1 (6 bases). Trimming shortened V by 7 bases and J by 1 base, and 7 bases separated the two germline ends. CDR3 length: 12 amino acids. Germline loops: CDR1 SGHTA, CDR2 FQGTGA. CDR3 bases: TGTGCCAGCAAGGGGGGGAACACTGAAGCTTTCTTT. It yields the protein CASKGGNTEAFF. Full variable domain (remainder filled in from reference TRBV7-3 and TRBJ1-1): GAGVSQTPSNKVTEKGKYVELRCDPISGHTALYWYRQSLGQGPEFLIYFQGTGAADDSGLPNDRFFAVRPEGSVSTLKIQRTERGDSAVYLCASKGGNTEAFFGQGTRLTVV.

The genes are TRBV9 and TRBJ1-5, with 7 bases matching TRBD1. The CDR3 runs 14 residues. J was trimmed by 11 bases and V by 3 bases; bases with no gene match: 11. Germline V gives CDR1 SGDLS, CDR2 YYNGEE. The CDR3 region has the DNA TGTGCCAGCAGCGGAAGGGATAAGGGGGCAGCCCAGCATTTT. It codes for CASSGRDKGAAQHF.

The chain has TRBV5-1 and TRBJ2-1, with TRBD1 as a possible D gene (5 bases). Germline values: CDR1 SGHRS, CDR2 YFSETQ. CDR3 length: 13 residues. Trimming left V 4 bases short and J 8 bases short, with 13 bases between. CDR3: CASSPDSQYEQFF. CDR3 in DNA: TGCGCCAGCAGCCCCGACAGCCAGTATGAGCAGTTCTTC.

The genes are TRBV3-1 (or the pseudogene TRBV3-2) and TRBJ2-1; 8 nucleotides line up with TRBD2. Per germline, CDR1 LGHDT and CDR2 YNNKEL (reference sequence). This CDR3 spans 16 amino acids. V lost 0 bases and J lost 3; bases outside the gene matches: 4. CDR3 sequence: CASSQELAGGYNEQFF. CDR3 DNA: TGTGCCAGCAGCCAAGAGCTCGCGGGGGGCTACAATGAGCAGTTCTTC.

This clone was seen ten or more times. CDR3 DNA sequence: TGTGCCAGCAACAAACAGGGGGCAAGCGAGCAGTACGTC. This codes for CASNKQGASEQYV. The chain recombines TRBV6-5 with TRBJ2-7, with 9 bases identical to TRBD1. CDR3 length: 13 amino acids. Germline trimming cut 7 bases from V and 6 bases from J; bases unmatched to any gene: 7. The V gene's germline CDR1 is MNHEY and CDR2 SVGAGI.

The rearrangement joins TRBV7-3 to TRBJ2-1; 7 bases match TRBD2. The CDR3 runs 15 residues. After removal of 6 bases from V and 0 bases from J, the junction contained 5 bases not matched to a gene. CDR1 and CDR2 from the germline V gene are SGHTA and FQGTGA. The CDR3 region is CASSRSGASYNEQFF. DNA of the CDR3: TGTGCCAGCAGTCGCAGCGGGGCCTCCTACAATGAGCAGTTCTTC. Based on the CDR3 plus reference TRBV7-3 and TRBJ2-1, the full variable domain is GAGVSQTPSNKVTEKGKYVELRCDPISGHTALYWYRQSLGQGPEFLIYFQGTGAADDSGLPNDRFFAVRPEGSVSTLKIQRTERGDSAVYLCASSRSGASYNEQFFGPGTRLTVL.

The chain has TRBV19 and TRBJ2-1; 14 positions match TRBD2. Germline values: CDR1 LNHDA, CDR2 SQIVND (reference sequence). V shed 4 bases and J 8 bases; nucleotides not matched to a gene: 4. This CDR3 is built from 15 residues. The CDR3: CASSRLAGGPDEQFF. The CDR3 DNA is TGTGCCAGTAGTAGACTAGCGGGGGGGCCCGATGAGCAGTTCTTC.

The J gene is TRBJ2-3, the V gene TRBV12-3 or TRBV12-4, with D unresolved. The CDR3 is 11 residues long. The V and J ends lost 1 base and 10 bases respectively, with 6 bases between them. The CDR3 loop is CASSLGIAQYF. The CDR3 DNA is TGTGCCAGCAGTTTAGGGATCGCGCAGTATTTT.

In DNA, the CDR3 is TGTGCCACCACCGGGACTACCTCTACAGATACGCAGTATTTT. It translates to CATTGTTSTDTQYF. The V and J genes are TRBV24-1 and TRBJ2-3; 7 positions agree with TRBD2. The CDR3 extends over 14 amino acids. Germline CDR1 KGHDR, CDR2 SFDVKD. V shed 8 bases and J 3 bases; nucleotides not matched to a gene: 7.

This clone was seen only a few times. This chain connects TRBV2 to TRBJ1-4, with no clear D. Trimming cost V 3 bases and J 10 bases, with 18 bases left between them. CDR3 length: 15 residues. Germline loops: CDR1 SNHLY, CDR2 FYNNEI. CDR3 nucleotide sequence: TGTGCCAGCAGTGACTCCTGGAGCGGGTCCGGAAAACTGTTTTTT. It yields the protein CASSDSWSGSGKLFF.

The chain has TRBV7-2 and TRBJ2-1, with a possible D match to TRBD1 (6 bases). Germline V CDR1 and CDR2: SGHTA, FQGNSA. The ends were cut back, 3 bases at V and 9 bases at J, with 15 bases in the middle. The CDR3 runs 14 residues. The CDR3 nucleotides read TGTGCCAGCAGCTTGACAGGCCCGATAAGTGAGCAGTTCTTC. Translating gives CASSLTGPISEQFF.

The chain joins TRBV7-2 to TRBJ2-5, with 12 bases identical to TRBD2. The trim removed 0 bases at V and 1 base at J, leaving 6 bases unmatched. Germline CDR1 is SGHTA and CDR2 is FQGNSA. CDR3 length equals 18 residues. The CDR3 DNA sequence: TGTGCCAGCAGCTTAGCGCCTAGCGGGGGGGCTTCCCAAGAGACCCAGTACTTC. Translated: CASSLAPSGGASQETQYF.

The chain joins TRBV5-8 to TRBJ1-2, with TRBD1 as a possible D gene (6 bases). Germline V CDR1 and CDR2: SGHTS, YDEGEE. V lost 4 bases and J lost 4, with 14 bases in between. The CDR3 is made up of 14 amino acids. The DNA of the CDR3 is TGTGCCAGCAGCAAGGGACACCGGCTCTATGGCTACACCTTC. Amino acid sequence: CASSKGHRLYGYTF.

The chain carries TRBV24-1 and TRBJ1-1; D remains ambiguous. Germline CDR1 KGHDR, CDR2 SFDVKD. V lost 7 bases to trimming and J lost 9 bases, with 11 bases between them. The CDR3 sequence is 11 residues long. The CDR3 DNA reads as TGTGCCACCAGCTATCTGGGTAAAGCTTTCTTT. Translation gives CATSYLGKAFF.

V is TRBV7-2 and J is TRBJ2-7; possibly TRBD1 for D (6 bases). Germline CDR1 reads SGHTA; CDR2 reads FQGNSA. Trimming removed 4 bases at V and 1 base at J, with 17 bases between. CDR3 length equals 16 residues. The CDR3 loop reads CASSWGLPRRSYEQYV. The CDR3 DNA reads as TGTGCCAGCAGCTGGGGGCTGCCCCGCCGTTCCTACGAGCAGTACGTC.

The chain uses TRBV27 and TRBJ2-2; unclear D gene. V lost 7 bases to trimming and J lost 6 bases, with 12 bases between them. The CDR3 has 13 amino acids. CDR1 is MNHEY, CDR2 SMNVEV, per germline (reference sequence). The CDR3 coding sequence is TGTGCCAGCACCGACTCTGGGGCCGGGGAGCTGTTTTTT. This translates into CASTDSGAGELFF.

The chain has TRBV15 and TRBJ2-1, with 7 bases identical to TRBD2. V lost 7 bases and J lost 5; bases outside the gene matches: 11. The CDR3 sequence is 15 residues long. Germline V gene sequence: CDR1 LNHNV, CDR2 YYDKDF (reference sequence). The CDR3 DNA is TGTGCCACCACGGGAGGACCACTCACCAACAATGAGCAGTTCTTC. It specifies CATTGGPLTNNEQFF.